One and the same sample provided the 5 T cell receptor beta chains below, sequenced in a study of cytomegalovirus exposure and HLA in healthy donors. PCR involved 60 Vbeta and 13 Jbeta primers. Sequenced by immunoSEQ multiplex PCR; TCRdb stores in-frame clones only, minus some. The sample has fewer than 200,000 clones, roughly two thirds seen once. The sample taken for sequencing was PBMCs. The origin of the receptors is a woman in her 40s in good health and CMV-seropositive.

The chain joins TRBV6-5 to TRBJ1-4; D call uncertain. The CDR3 loop spans 14 amino acids. V was pared by 4 bases and J by 5 bases, with 11 bases between. From germline, CDR1 is MNHEY and CDR2 SVGAGI. In DNA form, the CDR3 reads TGTGCCAGCAGTTCGCACTCCCTGAATGAAAAACTGTTTTTT. The encoded protein is CASSSHSLNEKLFF.

The chain is built from TRBV2 and TRBJ1-4; 7 bases line up with TRBD1. Germline CDR1 reads SNHLY; CDR2 reads FYNNEI. The ends lost 7 bases at V and 8 bases at J; junction bases unmatched: 7. The CDR3 contains 13 residues. The DNA of the CDR3 is TGTGCCAGCAACAGGGGACAAGGAGAAAAACTGTTTTTT. Its protein is CASNRGQGEKLFF.

The chain carries TRBV14 and TRBJ2-7; D uncertain. The germline V and J ends were trimmed by 3 bases and 3 bases, with 9 bases remaining between them. Per germline, CDR1 SGHDN and CDR2 FVKESK. The CDR3 has 13 residues. The CDR3 DNA reads TGTGCCAGCAGCCAGGAGCCCCTCTACGAGCAGTACTTC. Amino acid sequence: CASSQEPLYEQYF.

This sequence joins TRBV7-9 and TRBJ1-6; D is perhaps TRBD1 (5 bases). The CDR3 covers 14 residues. Germline CDR1 reads SEHNR; CDR2 reads FQNEAQ (reference sequence). Trimming pared 5 bases from V and 4 bases from J, leaving 9 bases between. This chain's CDR3 is CASSPTAYNSPLHF. The CDR3, as DNA: TGTGCCAGCAGCCCGACAGCTTATAATTCACCCCTCCACTTT.

Notes on this clone: One end of the junction fails to match germline, which may point to a read error. The chain links TRBV27 to TRBJ1-5, with D maybe TRBD1 (6 bases). CDR3 length: 15 amino acids. Germline loops: CDR1 MNHEY, CDR2 SMNVEV (reference sequence). The CDR3 region has the DNA TGTGCCAGCAGTTTACAGGGGCTGGACAATCAGCCCCAGAATTTT. Translation: CASSLQGLDNQPQNF.